These 27 T cell receptor beta chains were all obtained from the same sample, sequenced in a study of PD-L1 blockade in urothelial cancer. Assay: immunoSEQ multiplex PCR; the TCRdb copy retains only in-frame clones and omits some. The data contain around 130,000 clones, approximately 84% of them singletons. Indicated time point: pretreatment peripheral blood. The starting material was PBMCs, obtained around atezolizumab (anti-PD-L1) treatment. Receptors were obtained from a man aged 50 to 60 with urothelial cancer.

The chain couples TRBV28 to TRBJ2-5, with D uncertain. This CDR3 is 14 amino acids long. V was shortened by 2 bases and J by 2 bases, with 9 bases between the two germline ends. CDR1 and CDR2 from the germline V gene are MDHEN and SYDVKM. Here the CDR3 reads CASSLPRFQETQYF. For the CDR3, the DNA is TGTGCCAGCAGTTTACCCAGATTTCAAGAGACCCAGTACTTC.

The sample holds one count of this clone. V usage is TRBV5-1 and J usage is TRBJ1-4, with D uncertain. Trimming cost V 0 bases and J 8 bases, with 11 bases left between them. Germline assignment: CDR1 SGHRS and CDR2 YFSETQ. The length of the CDR3 is 14 residues. The CDR3 sequence is CASSLGENHEKLFF. In DNA form, the CDR3 reads TGCGCCAGCAGCTTGGGGGAGAACCACGAAAAACTGTTTTTT.

In DNA, the CDR3 is TGTGCCAGCAGCCATCCTAGCGGGAGGATGGGGCAGTACTTC. It codes for CASSHPSGRMGQYF. V and J are TRBV7-9 and TRBJ2-7; TRBD2 matches at 11 bases. This CDR3 comprises 14 residues. Germline CDR1 reads SEHNR; CDR2 reads FQNEAQ (reference sequence). V was clipped by 5 bases and J by 9 bases; unmatched bases: 9.

CDR3 loop: CASSPRDRGRETQYF. The CDR3 nucleotides are TGTGCCAGCTCACCGAGGGACAGGGGAAGGGAGACCCAGTACTTC. J is TRBJ2-5 and V is TRBV18; the match to TRBD1 covers 10 bases. The germline CDR1 and CDR2 sequences are KGHSH and LQKENI. J was trimmed by 5 bases and V by 3 bases; bases with no gene match: 6. There are 15 residues in the CDR3.

This rearrangement joins TRBV19 to TRBJ1-1, with 7 nucleotides matching TRBD1. The CDR3 has 12 amino acids. In germline, CDR1 is LNHDA, CDR2 SQIVND (reference sequence). Germline trimming cut 5 bases from V and 5 bases from J; bases unmatched to any gene: 2. CDR3 sequence: CASSPQGTEAFF. The DNA for the CDR3 is TGTGCCAGTAGTCCACAGGGGACTGAAGCTTTCTTT.

DNA of the CDR3: TGTGCCAGCAGTTTATCGAGGGCAGGGGGCTCTCGTGGCTACACCTTC. Translation gives CASSLSRAGGSRGYTF. This sequence joins TRBV27 and TRBJ1-2; TRBD1 matches 8 bases. Germline trimming cut 0 bases from V and 7 bases from J; bases unmatched to any gene: 10. This CDR3 comprises 16 residues. Germline values: CDR1 MNHEY, CDR2 SMNVEV (reference sequence).

The J gene is TRBJ1-6, the V gene TRBV28, with D unresolved. This CDR3 is 12 amino acids long. The V and J ends lost 2 bases and 10 bases respectively, with 6 bases between them. Germline assignment: CDR1 MDHEN and CDR2 SYDVKM. CDR3 DNA: TGTGCCAGCAGTTTAAGAGCCTCACCCCTCCACTTT. Protein sequence: CASSLRASPLHF.

The chain couples TRBV29-1 to TRBJ1-5; TRBD1 matches at 9 bases. The germline V gene encodes CDR1 SQVTM and CDR2 ANQGSEA. V shed 5 bases and J 0 bases; nucleotides not matched to a gene: 5. The CDR3 extends over 15 amino acids. DNA of the CDR3: TGCAGCGTTATTACAGGGGGCTATAGCAATCAGCCCCAGCATTTT. This codes for CSVITGGYSNQPQHF. The variable domain in full, with the rest retrieved from reference TRBV29-1 and TRBJ1-5, is SAVISQKPSRDICQRGTSLTIQCQVDSQVTMMFWYRQQPGQSLTLIATANQGSEATYESGFVIDKFPISRPNLTFSTLTVSNMSPEDSSIYLCSVITGGYSNQPQHFGDGTRLSIL.

This chain links TRBV11-2 with TRBJ1-6, with D unresolved. In germline, CDR1 is SGHAT, CDR2 FQNNGV. With 0 bases removed from V and 6 bases from J, the gap between germline ends came to 9 bases. The CDR3 runs 15 residues. The CDR3, as DNA: TGTGCCAGCAGCTTAGAACACCATTCTAATTCACCCCTCCACTTT. It specifies CASSLEHHSNSPLHF.

The chain is built from TRBV15 and TRBJ2-5, with TRBD1 identical over 8 bases. The DNA end is more similar to TRBJ2-7, so the J call may be wrong. The CDR3 contains 13 residues. The germline CDR1 and CDR2 sequences are LNHNV and YYDKDF (reference sequence). The CDR3 region is CATSRTTGGEQYF. The CDR3 nucleotides are TGTGCCACCAGCAGGACCACAGGGGGCGAGCAGTACTTC.

This clone was picked up a small number of times. The chain carries TRBV28 and TRBJ1-6; D gene ambiguous. The CDR3 has 13 amino acids. Germline CDR1 is MDHEN and CDR2 is SYDVKM. V was trimmed by 5 bases and J by 5 bases, leaving 7 bases between them. The CDR3 nucleotides are TGTGCCAGCAGTAGAGTGAATAATTCACCCCTCCACTTT. This codes for CASSRVNNSPLHF.

A remark on this clone: A junction boundary mismatches the germline segment, possibly from a read error. V is TRBV7-7 and J is TRBJ2-1; 14 bases align to TRBD2. CDR3 size: 15 residues. The germline CDR1 and CDR2 sequences are SSHAT and FNYEAQ (reference sequence). In DNA, the CDR3 is TGTGCTAGCAGCCCGGGACTAGCGGGAGCCCATGAGCAGTTCTTC. This translates into CASSPGLAGAHEQFF.

In this sample, this clone turned up a few times. V and J are TRBV19 and TRBJ1-6; D perhaps matches TRBD1 (6 bases). V was clipped by 4 bases and J by 10 bases, with 20 bases between them. CDR3 size: 16 residues. The germline gives CDR1 LNHDA, CDR2 SQIVND (reference sequence). CDR3 bases: TGTGCCAGTAGTAGGCTGGCAGGGGCGGCACGGTCACCCCTCCACTTT. Protein product: CASSRLAGAARSPLHF.

The chain links TRBV9 to TRBJ2-5, with 7 positions matching TRBD1. This CDR3 contains 14 residues. The germline V gene encodes CDR1 SGDLS and CDR2 YYNGEE. V shed 5 bases, J shed 5 bases, and the junction held 9 bases outside the gene matches. The CDR3 reads CASSRQGILETQYF. In DNA form, the CDR3 reads TGTGCCAGCAGTAGACAGGGTATTCTGGAGACCCAGTACTTC.

The chain couples TRBV6-5 to TRBJ2-7; unclear D gene. V was cut by 6 bases and J by 4 bases, with 16 bases left in between. The CDR3 sequence is 14 residues long. Germline V gene sequence: CDR1 MNHEY, CDR2 SVGAGI. Written as DNA, the CDR3 is TGTGCCAGCAGCGGCGGTCGGCGGAATTACGAGCAGTACTTC. As protein: CASSGGRRNYEQYF.

V gene TRBV9 combines with J gene TRBJ2-3; 9 bases fit TRBD1. The V gene end was trimmed by 2 bases and the J gene end by 6 bases; junction bases not matched to a gene: 10. Germline assignment: CDR1 SGDLS and CDR2 YYNGEE. This CDR3 spans 16 amino acids. CDR3 nucleotides: TGTGCCAGCAGCGTGAGAGGGACAGGGCCACTCGATACGCAGTATTTT. Translating it yields CASSVRGTGPLDTQYF.

V and J are TRBV6-5 and TRBJ2-7; D ambiguous. CDR3 length: 12 residues. Germline V CDR1 and CDR2: MNHEY, SVGAGI. With 8 bases removed from V and 3 bases from J, the gap between germline ends came to 11 bases. CDR3 DNA: TGTGCCAGCGGCGGCGGCCACTACGAGCAGTACTTC. Protein: CASGGGHYEQYF.

The V and J genes are TRBV6-5 and TRBJ1-2, with 9 bases fitting TRBD1. The CDR3 runs 13 residues. Germline CDR1 MNHEY, CDR2 SVGAGI. V trimming: 9 bases; J trimming: 2 bases; junction bases outside the gene matches: 4. The CDR3 spells CASGGQGNYGYTF. The CDR3 DNA reads TGTGCCAGTGGGGGACAGGGCAACTATGGCTACACCTTC.

The chain couples TRBV7-3 to TRBJ2-1; D remains ambiguous. In germline, CDR1 is SGHTA, CDR2 FQGTGA. The CDR3 is 13 residues long. The ends were cut back, 2 bases at V and 7 bases at J, with 9 bases in the middle. CDR3 residues: CASSLERLNEQFF. The CDR3 nucleotides are TGTGCCAGCAGCTTAGAACGGTTGAATGAGCAGTTCTTC. The full variable domain, with the rest looked up from reference TRBV7-3 and TRBJ2-1, is GAGVSQTPSNKVTEKGKYVELRCDPISGHTALYWYRQSLGQGPEFLIYFQGTGAADDSGLPNDRFFAVRPEGSVSTLKIQRTERGDSAVYLCASSLERLNEQFFGPGTRLTVL.

The V gene is TRBV4-2, the J gene TRBJ2-1; 10 bases align to TRBD2. The CDR3 has 16 residues. V shed 2 bases and J 12 bases; nucleotides not matched to a gene: 13. CDR1 is LGHNA, CDR2 YNFKEQ, per germline. CDR3 in amino acids: CASSQMTSGSVNGQFF. DNA for the CDR3: TGTGCCAGCAGCCAAATGACTAGCGGGTCGGTTAACGGGCAGTTCTTC.

The V call is TRBV7-2, the J call TRBJ1-2, with 8 bases aligning to TRBD1. V lost 5 bases and J lost 4; bases outside the gene matches: 6. Per germline, CDR1 SGHTA and CDR2 FQGNSA. This CDR3 is 14 amino acids long. DNA of the CDR3: TGTGCCAGCAGCCGAGACAGGGGCGGCTATGGCTACACCTTC. This encodes CASSRDRGGYGYTF.

In its sample, this clone was seen once. This sample also contains other DNA sequences that code for the same CDR3. The chain joins TRBV28 to TRBJ2-1, with 7 bases lining up with TRBD2. CDR3 length: 16 residues. Germline CDR1 reads MDHEN; CDR2 reads SYDVKM. The V segment lost 4 bases and the J segment 6 bases; nucleotides outside the gene matches: 12. In DNA, the CDR3 is TGTGCCAGCAGTTCCCGGCTGGCGGGAGTGCCCAATGAGCAGTTCTTC. Translated, it gives CASSSRLAGVPNEQFF.

This clone appeared many times. V usage is TRBV11-2 and J usage is TRBJ2-5, with D hard to call. With 5 bases removed from V and 7 bases from J, the gap between germline ends came to 8 bases. The CDR3 is 11 residues long. CDR1 is SGHAT and CDR2 is FQNNGV in the germline V gene. This CDR3 reads CASSQVGTQYF. The CDR3 region has the DNA TGTGCCAGCAGCCAGGTGGGGACCCAGTACTTC.

The chain joins TRBV27 to TRBJ2-5, with D hard to call. This CDR3 comprises 14 residues. Trimming shortened V by 4 bases and J by 1 base, and 10 bases separated the two germline ends. Germline V gene lookup returns CDR1 MNHEY and CDR2 SMNVEV (reference sequence). This chain's CDR3 is CASSSHATQETQYF. In nucleotides, the CDR3 is TGTGCCAGCAGTTCGCATGCTACCCAAGAGACCCAGTACTTC.

The chain joins TRBV6-5 to TRBJ1-2; 7 nucleotides align to TRBD1. Looked up from germline, CDR1 is MNHEY and CDR2 is SVGAGI. The CDR3 runs to 14 residues. V was clipped by 2 bases and J by 3 bases; unmatched bases: 3. CDR3 DNA: TGTGCCAGCAGTTACGTAACAGGGGACTATGGCTACACCTTC. Translating gives CASSYVTGDYGYTF.

This sequence joins TRBV5-1 and TRBJ2-3; D may be TRBD1 (6 bases). Trimming removed 0 bases at V and 1 base at J, with 12 bases between. The CDR3 totals 16 residues. Germline assignment: CDR1 SGHRS and CDR2 YFSETQ. In DNA, the CDR3 is TGCGCCAGCAGCTTGGAGGCAGGGGTTCGCACAGATACGCAGTATTTT. Protein sequence: CASSLEAGVRTDTQYF.

The rearrangement links TRBV7-3 to TRBJ1-1; maybe TRBD1 (6 bases). V gave up 2 bases and J gave up 1 base, with 11 bases separating them. The CDR3 covers 15 residues. In germline, CDR1 is SGHTA, CDR2 FQGTGA. Written as DNA, the CDR3 is TGTGCCAGCAGCTTAGGGGGGGCCGGGAACACTGAAGCTTTCTTT. It codes for CASSLGGAGNTEAFF.